The present T cell receptor beta chain was sequenced within a study of control samples from healthy donors and cancer patients. TCRdb's table, derived via immunoSEQ multiplex PCR, lists solely in-frame clones and lacks some. The table has 61,000 or so clones, around 89% seen once. The CDR3 has 16 amino acids. The J segment lost 0 bases and the V segment lost 0 bases, leaving 3 bases of the junction unmatched. Germline values: CDR1 SGHRS, CDR2 YFSETQ. Input material: PBMCs. The receptor was isolated from a man aged 55-75 years with colorectal cancer. The rearrangement joins TRBV5-1 to TRBJ2-7; 10 bases match TRBD2. In DNA form, the CDR3 reads TGCGCCAGCAGCTTGGCCAGGACTAGCGGCTCCTACGAGCAGTACTTC. Encoded protein: CASSLARTSGSYEQYF. The entire variable domain, with the rest obtained from reference TRBV5-1 and TRBJ2-7, is as follows: KAGVTQTPRYLIKTRGQQVTLSCSPISGHRSVSWYQQTPGQGLQFLFEYFSETQRNKGNFPGRFSGRQFSNSRSEMNVSTLELGDSALYLCASSLARTSGSYEQYFGPGTRLTVT.